The 12 T cell receptor beta chains below come from one sample, sequenced in a study of cytomegalovirus exposure and HLA in healthy donors. Profiling relied on immunoSEQ multiplex PCR, and the TCRdb table lists in-frame clones only, not all of them. The sample comprises roughly 150,000 clones, 75% to 90% of which are singletons, and 2% to 2.5% rests with the top ten. What was sequenced was PBMCs. All receptors come from a woman under 30 in good health and CMV-seronegative.

The chain uses TRBV5-6 and TRBJ1-5; TRBD1 matches at 7 bases. With V trimmed by 0 bases and J by 4 bases, 4 bases remained unmatched. This CDR3 has 15 amino acids. The germline V gene has CDR1 SGHDT and CDR2 YYEEEE. The DNA of the CDR3 is TGTGCCAGCAGCTTGGCCGACAGGGCTAATCAGCCCCAGCATTTT. It encodes CASSLADRANQPQHF.

This chain links TRBV18 with TRBJ1-2; a weak D match, TRBD1 (6 bases). Germline loops: CDR1 KGHSH, CDR2 LQKENI. Trimming stripped 0 bases from V and 3 bases from J, with 11 bases between. This CDR3 region has 15 residues. This CDR3 reads CASSPPNRADYGYTF. CDR3 coding DNA: TGTGCCAGCTCACCACCGAACAGGGCGGACTATGGCTACACCTTC. Together with reference TRBV18 and TRBJ1-2, the CDR3 gives the full variable domain: NAGVMQNPRHLVRRRGQEARLRCSPMKGHSHVYWYRQLPEEGLKFMVYLQKENIIDESGMPKERFSAEFPKEGPSILRIQQVVRGDSAAYFCASSPPNRADYGYTFGSGTRLTVV.

The rearrangement uses TRBV5-6 and TRBJ1-4, with 8 bases fitting TRBD1. This CDR3 region has 15 residues. Per germline, CDR1 SGHDT and CDR2 YYEEEE. With V trimmed by 3 bases and J by 3 bases, 4 bases remained unmatched. CDR3: CASSWRTGSNEKLFF. The CDR3 bases are TGTGCCAGCAGCTGGCGGACAGGGTCTAATGAAAAACTGTTTTTT.

The chain combines TRBV4-2 with TRBJ2-2; tentatively, D is TRBD2 (7 bases). The germline V and J ends were trimmed by 3 bases and 2 bases, with 16 bases remaining between them. Germline CDR1 and CDR2: LGHNA and YNFKEQ. The CDR3 is made up of 17 amino acids. CDR3: CASSHRGGGPNTGELFF. The CDR3, as DNA: TGTGCCAGCAGCCACCGAGGCGGGGGCCCTAACACCGGGGAGCTGTTTTTT.

The chain recombines TRBV6-4 with TRBJ2-3; the D gene is possibly TRBD2 (6 bases). The V and J ends lost 6 bases and 0 bases respectively, with 13 bases between them. The CDR3 runs to 15 residues. Germline values: CDR1 MRHNA, CDR2 SNTAGT. The CDR3 here is CASSRGSGSTDTQYF. The CDR3 DNA sequence: TGTGCCAGCAGCCGGGGGAGCGGTAGCACAGATACGCAGTATTTT.

V gene TRBV7-8 combines with J gene TRBJ2-7; no clear D. This CDR3 has 11 amino acids. Trimming stripped 1 base from V and 6 bases from J, with 4 bases between. Germline lookup yields CDR1 SGHVS and CDR2 FQNEAQ. For the CDR3, the DNA is TGTGCCAGCAGCTTAGGCGCCGAGCAGTACTTC. Residues: CASSLGAEQYF.

The CDR3 coding sequence is TGCAGCGTTGAAGATCAAGAGGGAAGGAGGGATGGCTACACCTTC. Its translation: CSVEDQEGRRDGYTF. J is TRBJ1-2 and V is TRBV29-1; no clear D gene. V was cut by 0 bases and J by 6 bases, with 17 bases left in between. CDR1 and CDR2 from the germline V gene are SQVTM and ANQGSEA. There are 15 residues in the CDR3.

This chain uses TRBV2 with TRBJ1-5; D gene ambiguous. CDR1 is SNHLY, CDR2 FYNNEI, per germline. The CDR3 loop spans 15 amino acids. V was clipped by 1 base and J by 2 bases, with 9 bases between them. CDR3 nucleotide sequence: TGTGCCAGCAGTGAAGGACTCGGGGGCAATCAGCCCCAGCATTTT. It is translated as CASSEGLGGNQPQHF.

V is TRBV30 and J is TRBJ1-3; no clear D. The ends were cut back, 5 bases at V and 12 bases at J, with 11 bases in the middle. The germline CDR1 and CDR2 sequences are GTSNPN and SVGIG (reference sequence). The CDR3 loop spans 10 amino acids. The CDR3 DNA sequence: TGTGCCTGGGCCCAGGAAGGCATATATTTT. It encodes CAWAQEGIYF.

The V call is TRBV27, the J call TRBJ1-2; TRBD1 matches at 8 bases. The junction had 11 bases not matched to a gene; V was cut back by 5 bases and J by 6 bases. This CDR3 contains 15 residues. Germline V gene data show CDR1 as MNHEY and CDR2 as SMNVEV (reference sequence). CDR3 bases: TGTGCCAGCAGTCCTCGGACAGGGAGGGGGCATGGCTACACCTTC. Translating it yields CASSPRTGRGHGYTF.

V usage is TRBV7-9 and J usage is TRBJ1-4, with D possibly being TRBD1 (5 bases). V gave up 5 bases and J gave up 1 base, with 17 bases separating them. The CDR3 is made up of 17 amino acids. Germline V CDR1 and CDR2: SEHNR, FQNEAQ (reference sequence). For the CDR3, the DNA is TGTGCCAGCAGCCTCAAGCCGGGGGGAAGAACTAATGAAAAACTGTTTTTT. Translation: CASSLKPGGRTNEKLFF.

CDR3 DNA sequence: TGTGCCAGCAGTTTACTCTCGACCACTAGCGGGGGGACCGGGGAGCTGTTTTTT. Protein: CASSLLSTTSGGTGELFF. This sequence joins TRBV27 and TRBJ2-2; TRBD2 matches at 12 bases. Germline lookup yields CDR1 MNHEY and CDR2 SMNVEV (reference sequence). V was clipped by 2 bases and J by 5 bases; unmatched bases: 9. The CDR3 has 18 amino acids.